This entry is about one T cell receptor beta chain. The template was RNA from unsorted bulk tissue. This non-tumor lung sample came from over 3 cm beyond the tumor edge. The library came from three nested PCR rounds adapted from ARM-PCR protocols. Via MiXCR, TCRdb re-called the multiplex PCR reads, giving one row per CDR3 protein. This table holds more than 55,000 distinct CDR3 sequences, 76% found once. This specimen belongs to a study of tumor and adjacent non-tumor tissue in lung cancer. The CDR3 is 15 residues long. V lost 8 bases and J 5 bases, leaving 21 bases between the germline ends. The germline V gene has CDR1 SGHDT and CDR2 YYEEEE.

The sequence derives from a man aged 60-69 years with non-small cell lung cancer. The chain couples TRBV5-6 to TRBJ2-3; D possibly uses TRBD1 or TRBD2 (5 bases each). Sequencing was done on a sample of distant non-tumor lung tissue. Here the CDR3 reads CASPQAASGGDTQYF. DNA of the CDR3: TGTGCCAGTCCGCAGGCGGCCTCTGGGGGAGATACGCAGTATTTT.